Listed here is a single TCR beta chain. Its antigen remains unidentified. The CDR3 runs to 15 residues. Every bit of the isolated RNA underwent reverse transcription, so sequencing read expressed TCRB transcripts. The protocol was immunoSEQ multiplex PCR, while the TCRdb copy is restricted to in-frame clones and leaves out a portion. The sample records 200,000 to 300,000 clones, over 12% being singletons. This entry is derived from a study of beta chain features in type 1 diabetes. Notes on the study in general: Naive, central memory and Treg TCRB repertoires seemed to resemble each other more closely in patients than they did in healthy donors.

This chain uses TRBV21-1 with TRBJ1-6; TRBD1 was called by the table and not checked on the DNA. TRBV21-1 is labeled a pseudogene. This clonotype originated in a woman between 40 and 55 years old in good health. The sample was naive CD4+ T cells from blood. The CDR3 spells CASSTQDRENSPLHF. CDR3 DNA sequence: TGTGCCAGCAGCACACAGGACAGGGAAAATTCACCCCTCCACTTT.